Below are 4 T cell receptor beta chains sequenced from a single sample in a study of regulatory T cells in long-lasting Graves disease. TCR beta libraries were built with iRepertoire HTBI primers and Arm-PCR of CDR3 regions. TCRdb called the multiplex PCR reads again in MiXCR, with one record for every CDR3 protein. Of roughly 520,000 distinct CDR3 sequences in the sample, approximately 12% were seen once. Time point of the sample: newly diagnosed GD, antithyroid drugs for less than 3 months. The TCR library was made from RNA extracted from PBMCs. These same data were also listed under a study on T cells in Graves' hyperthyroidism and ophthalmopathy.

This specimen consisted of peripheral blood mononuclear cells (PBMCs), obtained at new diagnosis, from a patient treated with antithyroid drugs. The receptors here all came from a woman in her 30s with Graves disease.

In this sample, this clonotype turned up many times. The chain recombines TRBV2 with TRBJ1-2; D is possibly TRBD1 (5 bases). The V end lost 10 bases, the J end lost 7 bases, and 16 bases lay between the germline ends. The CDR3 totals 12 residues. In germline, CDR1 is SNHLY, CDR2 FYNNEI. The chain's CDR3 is CATSPRGFGYTF. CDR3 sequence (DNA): TGTGCCACCAGCCCTAGGGGTTTTGGCTACACCTTC.

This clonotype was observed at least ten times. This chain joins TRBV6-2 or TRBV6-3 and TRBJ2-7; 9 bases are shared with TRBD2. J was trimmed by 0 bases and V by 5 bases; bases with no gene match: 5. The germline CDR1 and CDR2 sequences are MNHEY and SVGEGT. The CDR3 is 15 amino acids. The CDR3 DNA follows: TGTGCCAGCAGTGGACTAGCGCAATTCTCCTACGAGCAGTACTTC. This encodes CASSGLAQFSYEQYF.

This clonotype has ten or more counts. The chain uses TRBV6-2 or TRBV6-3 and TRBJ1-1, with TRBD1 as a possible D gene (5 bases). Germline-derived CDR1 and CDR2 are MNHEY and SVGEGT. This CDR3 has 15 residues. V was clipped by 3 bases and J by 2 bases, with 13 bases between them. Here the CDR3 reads CASSYYRGANTEAFF. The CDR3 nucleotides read TGTGCCAGCAGTTATTACCGAGGGGCAAACACTGAAGCTTTCTTT.

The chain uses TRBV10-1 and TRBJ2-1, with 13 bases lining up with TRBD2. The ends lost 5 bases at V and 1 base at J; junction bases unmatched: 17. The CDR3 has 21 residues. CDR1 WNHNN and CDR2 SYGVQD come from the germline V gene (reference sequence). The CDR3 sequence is CASSRTSGRYSPVGSYNEQFF. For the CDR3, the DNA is TGCGCCAGCAGTCGGACTAGCGGGAGATATTCGCCGGTTGGGTCCTACAATGAGCAGTTCTTC.